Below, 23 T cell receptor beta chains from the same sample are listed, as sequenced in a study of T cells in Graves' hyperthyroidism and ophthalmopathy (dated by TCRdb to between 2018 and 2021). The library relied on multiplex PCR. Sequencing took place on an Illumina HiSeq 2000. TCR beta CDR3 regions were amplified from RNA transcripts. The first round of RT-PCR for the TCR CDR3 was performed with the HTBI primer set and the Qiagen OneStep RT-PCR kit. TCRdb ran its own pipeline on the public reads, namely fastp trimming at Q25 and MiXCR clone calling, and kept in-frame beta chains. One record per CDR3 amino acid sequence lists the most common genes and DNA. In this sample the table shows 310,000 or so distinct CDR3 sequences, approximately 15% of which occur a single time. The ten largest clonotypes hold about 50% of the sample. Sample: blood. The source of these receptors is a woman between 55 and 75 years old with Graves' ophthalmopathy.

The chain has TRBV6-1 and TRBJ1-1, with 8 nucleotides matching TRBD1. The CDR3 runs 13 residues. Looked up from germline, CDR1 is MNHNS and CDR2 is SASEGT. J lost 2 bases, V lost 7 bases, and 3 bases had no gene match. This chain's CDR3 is CASNDRGNTEAFF. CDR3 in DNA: TGTGCCAGCAATGACAGGGGAAACACTGAAGCTTTCTTT.

As DNA, the CDR3 is TGTGCCAGTAGCCGGGACAGGGTATCTGGAAACACCATATATTTT. This translates into CASSRDRVSGNTIYF. This chain joins TRBV19 and TRBJ1-3, with 9 bases identical to TRBD1. This CDR3 has 15 residues. With V trimmed by 6 bases and J by 1 base, 4 bases remained unmatched. Germline loops: CDR1 LNHDA, CDR2 SQIVND (reference sequence).

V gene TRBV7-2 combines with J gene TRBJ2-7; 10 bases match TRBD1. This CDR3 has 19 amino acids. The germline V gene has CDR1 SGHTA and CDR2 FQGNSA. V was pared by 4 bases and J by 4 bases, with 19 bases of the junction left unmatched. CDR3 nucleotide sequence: TGTGCCAGCAGCTCCCTATCGGGCGGAAGGGACAGGGGTGCATACGAGCAGTACTTC. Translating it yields CASSSLSGGRDRGAYEQYF.

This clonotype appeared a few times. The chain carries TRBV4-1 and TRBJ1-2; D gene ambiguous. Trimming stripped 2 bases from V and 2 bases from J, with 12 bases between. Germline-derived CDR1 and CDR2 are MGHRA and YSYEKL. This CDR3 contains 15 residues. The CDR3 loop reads CASSQPTAQNYGYTF. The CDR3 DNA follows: TGCGCCAGCAGCCAACCGACCGCCCAGAACTATGGCTACACCTTC.

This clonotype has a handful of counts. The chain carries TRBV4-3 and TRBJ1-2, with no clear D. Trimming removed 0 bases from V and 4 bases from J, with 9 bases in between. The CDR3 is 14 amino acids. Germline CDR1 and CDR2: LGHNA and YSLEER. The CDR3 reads CASSQDRQFYGYTF. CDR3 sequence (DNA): TGCGCCAGCAGCCAAGATCGGCAGTTCTATGGCTACACCTTC.

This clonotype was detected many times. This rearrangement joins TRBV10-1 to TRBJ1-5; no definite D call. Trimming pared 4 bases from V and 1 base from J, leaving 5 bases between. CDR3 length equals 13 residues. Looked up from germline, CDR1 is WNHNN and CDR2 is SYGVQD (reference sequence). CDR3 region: CASSADSNQPQHF. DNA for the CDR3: TGCGCCAGCAGTGCGGACAGCAATCAGCCCCAGCATTTT.

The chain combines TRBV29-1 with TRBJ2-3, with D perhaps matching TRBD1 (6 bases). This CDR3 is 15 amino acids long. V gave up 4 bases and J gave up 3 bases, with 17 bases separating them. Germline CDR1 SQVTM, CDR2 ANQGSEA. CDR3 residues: CSVARDTIGTDTQYF. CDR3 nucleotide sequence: TGCAGCGTTGCGAGGGACACCATAGGTACAGATACGCAGTATTTT.

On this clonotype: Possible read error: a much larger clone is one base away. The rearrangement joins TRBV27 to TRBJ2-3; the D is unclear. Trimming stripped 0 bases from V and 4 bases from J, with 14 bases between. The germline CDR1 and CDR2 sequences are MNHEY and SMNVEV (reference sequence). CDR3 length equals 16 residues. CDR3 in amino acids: CASSLSIASVPDTQYF. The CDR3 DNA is TGTGCCAGCAGTTTATCGATTGCTTCCGTGCCAGATACGCAGTATTTT.

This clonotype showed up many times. CDR3 amino acids: CASSLDTLYEQYF. In nucleotides, the CDR3 is TGTGCCAGCAGCTTGGACACTCTCTACGAGCAGTACTTC. The chain has TRBV7-8 and TRBJ2-7; D possibly corresponds to TRBD1 (5 bases). Germline CDR1 is SGHVS and CDR2 is FQNEAQ. V dropped 3 bases and J dropped 3 bases, with 9 bases sitting between them. The length of the CDR3 is 13 residues.

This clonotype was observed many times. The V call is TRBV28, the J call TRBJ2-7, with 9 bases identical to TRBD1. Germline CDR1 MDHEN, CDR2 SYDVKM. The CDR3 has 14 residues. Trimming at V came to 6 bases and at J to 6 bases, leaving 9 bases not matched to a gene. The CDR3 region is CASSHGTGRTEQYF. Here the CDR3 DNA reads TGTGCCAGCAGCCACGGGACAGGGAGGACCGAGCAGTACTTC.

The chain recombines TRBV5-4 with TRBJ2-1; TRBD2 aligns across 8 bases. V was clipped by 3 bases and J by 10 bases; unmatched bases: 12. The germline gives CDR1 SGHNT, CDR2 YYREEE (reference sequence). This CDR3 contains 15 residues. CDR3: CASSSRGGQLREQFF. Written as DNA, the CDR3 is TGTGCCAGCAGCTCCCGGGGGGGCCAGCTACGGGAGCAGTTCTTC.

The CDR3 is CASSVAPAEPYEQYF. Written as DNA, the CDR3 is TGTGCCAGCAGCGTAGCTCCAGCGGAACCCTACGAGCAGTACTTC. J is TRBJ2-7 and V is TRBV9; TRBD2 is a possible D gene (5 bases). This CDR3 region has 15 residues. Germline CDR1 and CDR2: SGDLS and YYNGEE. Trimming removed 0 bases at V and 2 bases at J, with 12 bases between.

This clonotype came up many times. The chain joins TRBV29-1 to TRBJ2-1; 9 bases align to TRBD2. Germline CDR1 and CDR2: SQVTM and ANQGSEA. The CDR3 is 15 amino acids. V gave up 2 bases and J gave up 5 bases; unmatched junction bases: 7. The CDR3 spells CSVERISGGHNEQFF. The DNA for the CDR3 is TGCAGCGTTGAAAGGATTAGCGGGGGTCACAATGAGCAGTTCTTC.

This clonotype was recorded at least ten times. The CDR3 nucleotides read TGTGCCAGCAGCTTAGTGGGACAGGGGGTCCGGACCGGGGAGCTGTTTTTT. Encoded protein: CASSLVGQGVRTGELFF. The V and J genes are TRBV7-2 and TRBJ2-2, with TRBD1 identical over 11 bases. Per germline, CDR1 SGHTA and CDR2 FQGNSA. The ends lost 1 base at V and 5 bases at J; junction bases unmatched: 6. There are 17 residues in the CDR3.

This chain's CDR3 is CSARADRGTRLRFGETQYF. The CDR3 bases are TGCAGTGCTAGAGCCGATCGGGGGACTAGACTACGCTTCGGAGAGACCCAGTACTTC. The chain is built from TRBV20-1 and TRBJ2-5; TRBD2 aligns across 8 bases. V was pared by 1 base and J by 4 bases, with 20 bases of the junction left unmatched. The CDR3 consists of 19 residues. Germline-derived CDR1 and CDR2 are DFQATT and SNEGSKA (reference sequence).

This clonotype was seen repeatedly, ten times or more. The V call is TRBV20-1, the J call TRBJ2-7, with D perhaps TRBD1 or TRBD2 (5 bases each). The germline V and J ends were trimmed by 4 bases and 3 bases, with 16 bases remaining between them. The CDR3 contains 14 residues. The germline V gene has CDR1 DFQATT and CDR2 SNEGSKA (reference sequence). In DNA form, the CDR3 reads TGCAGTGCTACCCGAGCACAGGACTTCTACGAGCAGTACTTC. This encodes CSATRAQDFYEQYF.

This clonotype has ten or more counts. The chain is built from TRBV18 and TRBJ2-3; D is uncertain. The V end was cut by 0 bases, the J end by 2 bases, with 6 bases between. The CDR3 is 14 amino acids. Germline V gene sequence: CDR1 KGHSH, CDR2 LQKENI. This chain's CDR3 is CASSPPEYTDTQYF. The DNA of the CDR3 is TGTGCCAGCTCACCACCGGAGTACACAGATACGCAGTATTTT. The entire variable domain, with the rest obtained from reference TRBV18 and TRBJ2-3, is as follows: NAGVMQNPRHLVRRRGQEARLRCSPMKGHSHVYWYRQLPEEGLKFMVYLQKENIIDESGMPKERFSAEFPKEGPSILRIQQVVRGDSAAYFCASSPPEYTDTQYFGPGTRLTVL.

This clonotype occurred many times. The CDR3 is CASSAQGEQFF. In DNA, the CDR3 is TGTGCCAGCAGCGCTCAGGGTGAGCAGTTCTTC. J is TRBJ2-1 and V is TRBV7-2; a weak D match, TRBD1 (5 bases). CDR1 and CDR2 from the germline V gene are SGHTA and FQGNSA. V lost 5 bases and J 9 bases, leaving 8 bases between the germline ends. CDR3 length equals 11 residues.

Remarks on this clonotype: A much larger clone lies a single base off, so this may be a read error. CDR3 sequence: CSVGGPGQHGYTF. In DNA, the CDR3 is TGCAGCGTTGGAGGTCCAGGGCAGCACGGCTACACCTTC. This chain links TRBV29-1 with TRBJ1-2; possible D gene TRBD1, 5 bases. Trimming stripped 4 bases from V and 8 bases from J, with 17 bases between. Germline V CDR1 and CDR2: SQVTM, ANQGSEA. The CDR3 loop spans 13 amino acids.

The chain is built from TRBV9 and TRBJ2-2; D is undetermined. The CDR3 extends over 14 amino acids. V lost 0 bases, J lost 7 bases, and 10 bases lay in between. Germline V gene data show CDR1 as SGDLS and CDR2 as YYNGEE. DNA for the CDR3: TGTGCCAGCAGCGTAGTTTTCGATGGCGGGGAGCTGTTTTTT. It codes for CASSVVFDGGELFF.

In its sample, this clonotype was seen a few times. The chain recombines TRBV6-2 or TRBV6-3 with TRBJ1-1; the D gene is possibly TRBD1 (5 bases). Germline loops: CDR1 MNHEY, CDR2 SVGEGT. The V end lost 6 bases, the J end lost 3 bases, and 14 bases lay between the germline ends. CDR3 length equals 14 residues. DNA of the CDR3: TGTGCCAGCAGGGGAATGGGACGGCACACTGAAGCTTTCTTT. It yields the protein CASRGMGRHTEAFF.

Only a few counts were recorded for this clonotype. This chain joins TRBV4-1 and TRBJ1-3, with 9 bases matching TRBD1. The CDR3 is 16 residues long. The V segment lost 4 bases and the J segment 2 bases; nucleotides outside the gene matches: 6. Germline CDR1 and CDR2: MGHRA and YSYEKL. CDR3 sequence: CASSLVQGATGNTIYF. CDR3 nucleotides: TGCGCCAGCAGCCTTGTACAGGGGGCAACTGGAAACACCATATATTTT.

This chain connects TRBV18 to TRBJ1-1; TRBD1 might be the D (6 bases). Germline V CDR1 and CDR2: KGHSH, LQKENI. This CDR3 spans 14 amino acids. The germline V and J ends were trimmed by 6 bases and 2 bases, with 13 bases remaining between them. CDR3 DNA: TGTGCCAGCTCGCCTAGGACAGCTAACACTGAAGCTTTCTTT. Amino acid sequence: CASSPRTANTEAFF.